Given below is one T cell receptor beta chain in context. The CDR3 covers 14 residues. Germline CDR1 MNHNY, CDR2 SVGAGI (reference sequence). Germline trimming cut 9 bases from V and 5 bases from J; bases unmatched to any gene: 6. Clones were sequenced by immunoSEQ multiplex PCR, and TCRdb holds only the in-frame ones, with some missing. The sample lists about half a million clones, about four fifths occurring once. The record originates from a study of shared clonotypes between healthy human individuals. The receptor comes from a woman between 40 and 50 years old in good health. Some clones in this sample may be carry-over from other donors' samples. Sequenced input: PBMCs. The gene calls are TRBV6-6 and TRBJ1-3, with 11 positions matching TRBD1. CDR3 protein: CASTDRGPRNTIYF. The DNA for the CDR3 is TGTGCCAGTACGGACAGGGGGCCTAGAAACACCATATATTTT.